The clone carrying this T cell receptor beta chain was recorded only once. No antigen is known for it. The data stem from a study of cytomegalovirus exposure and HLA in healthy donors. Looked up from germline, CDR1 is SNHLY and CDR2 is FYNNEI. V lost 6 bases and J lost 7; bases outside the gene matches: 10. There are 14 residues in the CDR3. Findings and limits, study-wide: Earlier findings revealed that most TCR beta V segments proved productive either about 87% or about 30% of the time.

PCR amplification relied on 60 Vbeta primers (plus 13 Jbeta primers). The method was immunoSEQ multiplex PCR; TCRdb's version includes in-frame clones alone and lacks a portion of them. The profile covers some 200,000 clones, with about 85% appearing a single time and less than 4.5% taken by the ten largest. The sequencing sample was made of PBMCs. The chain uses TRBV2 and TRBJ1-1; 8 bases are a match to TRBD1. The receptor was isolated from a man between 50 and 59 years old in good health and CMV-seronegative. As DNA, the CDR3 is TGTGCCAGCAGCCAGGACAGGGCTTTCAGTGAAGCTTTCTTT. Translated, it gives CASSQDRAFSEAFF.